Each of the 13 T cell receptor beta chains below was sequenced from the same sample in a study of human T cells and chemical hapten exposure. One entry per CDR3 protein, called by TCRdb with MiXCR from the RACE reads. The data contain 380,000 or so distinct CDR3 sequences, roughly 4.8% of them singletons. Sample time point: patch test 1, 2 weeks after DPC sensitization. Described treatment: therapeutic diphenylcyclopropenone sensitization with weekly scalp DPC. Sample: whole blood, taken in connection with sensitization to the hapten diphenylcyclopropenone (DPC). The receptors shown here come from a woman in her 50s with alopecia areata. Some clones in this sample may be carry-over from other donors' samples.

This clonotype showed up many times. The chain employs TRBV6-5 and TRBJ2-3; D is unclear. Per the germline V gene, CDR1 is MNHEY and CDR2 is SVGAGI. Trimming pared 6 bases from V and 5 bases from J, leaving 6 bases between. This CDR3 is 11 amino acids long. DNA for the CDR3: TGTGCCAGCAGAAGGAGAGATACGCAGTATTTT. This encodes CASRRRDTQYF.

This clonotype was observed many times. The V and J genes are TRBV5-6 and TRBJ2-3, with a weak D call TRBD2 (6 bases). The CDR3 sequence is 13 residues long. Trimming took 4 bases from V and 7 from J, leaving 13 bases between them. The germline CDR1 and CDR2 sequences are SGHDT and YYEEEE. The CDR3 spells CASSLGGVYTQYF. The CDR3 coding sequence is TGTGCCAGCAGCCTGGGGGGTGTTTATACGCAGTATTTT.

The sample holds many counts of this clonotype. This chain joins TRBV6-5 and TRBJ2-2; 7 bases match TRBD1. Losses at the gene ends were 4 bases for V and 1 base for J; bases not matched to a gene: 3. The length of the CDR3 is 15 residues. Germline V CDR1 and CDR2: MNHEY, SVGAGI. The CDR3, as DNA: TGTGCCAGCAGTTCCGGGACAGAGAACACCGGGGAGCTGTTTTTT. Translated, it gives CASSSGTENTGELFF.

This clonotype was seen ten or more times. The DNA of the CDR3 is TGTGCCAGCAGTACAGACGTACGGGACTCCTCCCAGACCCAGTACTTC. It specifies CASSTDVRDSSQTQYF. The chain couples TRBV7-2 to TRBJ2-5; D is possibly TRBD2 (6 bases). This CDR3 is built from 16 residues. V lost 6 bases and J lost 6, with 23 bases in between. Germline V gene sequence: CDR1 SGHTA, CDR2 FQGNSA.

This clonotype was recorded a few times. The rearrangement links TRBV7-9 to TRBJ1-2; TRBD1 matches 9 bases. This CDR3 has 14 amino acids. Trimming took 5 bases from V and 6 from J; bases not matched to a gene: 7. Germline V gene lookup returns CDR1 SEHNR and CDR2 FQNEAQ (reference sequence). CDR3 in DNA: TGTGCCAGCAGCCTCGGGACAGGGATAGATGGCTACACCTTC. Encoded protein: CASSLGTGIDGYTF.

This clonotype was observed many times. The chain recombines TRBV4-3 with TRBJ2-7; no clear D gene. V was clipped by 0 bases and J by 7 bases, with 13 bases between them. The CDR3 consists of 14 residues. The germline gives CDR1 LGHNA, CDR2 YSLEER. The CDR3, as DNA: TGCGCCAGCAGCCAAGATACCCCCCCTGCGGAGCAGTACTTC. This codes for CASSQDTPPAEQYF.

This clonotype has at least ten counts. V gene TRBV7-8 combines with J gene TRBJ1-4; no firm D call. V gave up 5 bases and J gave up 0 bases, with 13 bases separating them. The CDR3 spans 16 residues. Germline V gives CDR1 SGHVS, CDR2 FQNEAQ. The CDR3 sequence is CASSNGVIPTNEKLFF. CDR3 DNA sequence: TGTGCCAGCAGCAACGGGGTCATTCCAACTAATGAAAAACTGTTTTTT.

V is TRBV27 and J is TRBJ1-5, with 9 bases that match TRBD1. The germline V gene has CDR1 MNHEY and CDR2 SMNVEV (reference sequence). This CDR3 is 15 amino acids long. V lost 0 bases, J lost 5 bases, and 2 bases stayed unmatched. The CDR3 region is CASSLSGTGYQPQHF. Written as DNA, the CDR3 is TGTGCCAGCAGTTTATCCGGGACAGGGTATCAGCCCCAGCATTTT.

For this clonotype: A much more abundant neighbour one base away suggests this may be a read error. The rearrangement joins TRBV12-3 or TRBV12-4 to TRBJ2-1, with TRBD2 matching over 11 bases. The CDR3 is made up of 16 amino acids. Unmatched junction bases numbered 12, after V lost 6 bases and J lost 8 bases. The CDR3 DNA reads TGTGCCAGCAGGCCGGGACTAGCGGAGGGGCTCGATGAGCAGTTCTTC. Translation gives CASRPGLAEGLDEQFF.

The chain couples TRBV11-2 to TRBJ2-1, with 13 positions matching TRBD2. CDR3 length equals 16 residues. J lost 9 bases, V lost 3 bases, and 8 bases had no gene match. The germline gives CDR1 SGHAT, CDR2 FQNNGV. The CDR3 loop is CASSFRTSGRGSEQFF. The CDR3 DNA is TGTGCCAGCAGCTTCCGGACTAGCGGGAGAGGCAGTGAGCAGTTCTTC.

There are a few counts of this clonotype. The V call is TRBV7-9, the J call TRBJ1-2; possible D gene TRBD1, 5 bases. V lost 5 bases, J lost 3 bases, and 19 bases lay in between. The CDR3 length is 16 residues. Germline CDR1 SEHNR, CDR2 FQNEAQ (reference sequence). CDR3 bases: TGTGCCAGCAGCCCGGGGACGTACAGGATCCACTATGGCTACACCTTC. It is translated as CASSPGTYRIHYGYTF.

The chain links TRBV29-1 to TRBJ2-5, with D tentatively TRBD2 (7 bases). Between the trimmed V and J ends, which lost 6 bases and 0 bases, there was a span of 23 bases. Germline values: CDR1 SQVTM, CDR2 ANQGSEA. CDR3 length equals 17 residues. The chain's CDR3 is CSVCLGGALRYQETQYF. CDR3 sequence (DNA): TGCAGCGTCTGCCTGGGGGGGGCCCTGCGGTACCAAGAGACCCAGTACTTC.

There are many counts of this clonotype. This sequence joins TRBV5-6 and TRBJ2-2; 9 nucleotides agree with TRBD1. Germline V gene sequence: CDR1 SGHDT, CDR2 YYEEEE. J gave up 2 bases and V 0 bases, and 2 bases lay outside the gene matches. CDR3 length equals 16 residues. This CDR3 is CASSLAGQGNTGELFF. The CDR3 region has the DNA TGTGCCAGCAGCTTGGCGGGACAGGGAAACACCGGGGAGCTGTTTTTT.